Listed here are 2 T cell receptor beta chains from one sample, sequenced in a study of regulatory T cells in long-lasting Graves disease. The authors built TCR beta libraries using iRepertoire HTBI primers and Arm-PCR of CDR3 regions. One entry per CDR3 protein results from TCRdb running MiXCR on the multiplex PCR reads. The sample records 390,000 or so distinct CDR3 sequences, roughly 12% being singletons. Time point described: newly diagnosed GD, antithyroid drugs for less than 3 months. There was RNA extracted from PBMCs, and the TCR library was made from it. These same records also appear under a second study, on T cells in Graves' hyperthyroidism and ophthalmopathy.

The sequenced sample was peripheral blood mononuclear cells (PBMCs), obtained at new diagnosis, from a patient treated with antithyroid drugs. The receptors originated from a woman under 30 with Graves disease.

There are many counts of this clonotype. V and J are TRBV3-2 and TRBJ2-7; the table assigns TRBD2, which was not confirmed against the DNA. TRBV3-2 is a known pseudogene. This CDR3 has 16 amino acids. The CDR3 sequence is CASSLPRSIAGYEQYF. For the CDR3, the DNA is TGTGCCAGCAGCCTCCCCCGATCGATAGCGGGCTACGAGCAGTACTTC.

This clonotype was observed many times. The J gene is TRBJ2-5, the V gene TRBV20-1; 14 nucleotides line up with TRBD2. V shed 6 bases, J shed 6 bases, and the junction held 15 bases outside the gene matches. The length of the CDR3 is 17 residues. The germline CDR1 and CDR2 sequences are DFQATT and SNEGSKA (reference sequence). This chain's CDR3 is CSASYPGGTSGSQTQYF. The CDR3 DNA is TGCAGTGCAAGTTATCCCGGGGGGACTAGCGGGAGTCAGACCCAGTACTTC.